The present entry profiles one TCR beta chain with its context. Its antigen is currently not known. Base qualities are missing; no much larger clone stands one base away. Systemically healthy Caucasian individuals from Russia, around 39 in total and aged roughly 6 to 95 years, were included as donors. Around 10 milliliters of peripheral blood were collected from each donor into EDTA-treated Vacutainer tubes. Ficoll-Paque density-gradient centrifugation was used to isolate PBMCs, with at least 7 million per sample. Total RNA was extracted from PBMCs with Trizol reagent, with at least 6 micrograms obtained per sample. For every donor, an aliquot of PBMCs went through flow cytometry to measure the percentages of naive CD45RAhigh/CD27high T cells. The receptor library was made with 5' RACE. TCRdb lists the instrument as Illumina HiSeq 2500. A second about 7 to 12 cycle PCR used a sample-barcoded 5' primer and a J-beta primer mix. A unique molecular identifier was introduced onto each TCR beta cDNA molecule by a template-switch 5' adaptor carrying 12 random nucleotides. Each sample yielded at least 2.5 million CDR3-containing paired-end reads. All of the RNA was converted into first-strand cDNA using the Mint cDNA synthesis kit, with a TRBC-specific oligonucleotide serving as the primer. Following uracil-DNA glycosylase treatment, a first 18-cycle PCR with universal primers M1SS and BC2_uni_R was performed on all cDNA. In the paper's pipeline: For normalization, 1 million high-quality reads, each with a distinct molecular identifier, were randomly selected from each sample. Instead of being binned into consensus sequences, reads with shared molecular identifiers were discarded. CDR3 identification, clonotype clustering and error correction used MiTCR with a Q25 quality threshold and the strictest error-elimination algorithm. A nonparametric unseen species model with Euler transformation was used to estimate lower-bound total TCR beta diversity. TCRdb trimmed the raw reads at Q25, called clones with MiXCR and kept productive beta chains. Rows are combined by CDR3 protein, so each entry shows the most common genes and DNA. The V and J calls here are based on TCRdb, not the publication. For this sample there are about 810,000 distinct CDR3 sequences; 35% to 40% appear just once. Around 13% of the sample lies in the top ten.

The data were taken from a study of blood T cells in healthy people across ages (dated by TCRdb to about 2015). With respect to the entire study: In model experiments, roughly one uniquely barcoded TCR beta cDNA molecule per two T cells was captured by template switching. The study measured age-related changes in TCR beta repertoire diversity using deep sequencing normalized with unique cDNA molecular identifiers. The donors were divided into four age groups: young (average around 16 years), middle-aged (about 41), aged (under 70) and long-lived (about 84). To avoid experimental bias, donors of different ages were distributed randomly across sequencing lanes. Using the same blood draw, the study looked at two additional independent replicas of 1 million unique cDNA reads for two donors, one aged 18 to 30 and the other aged 80 or older.

Trimming at the junction amounts to 6 bases on V and 3 bases on J, and the germline ends lie 14 bases apart. Spanning cysteine to phenylalanine, the CDR3 consists of 13 amino acids. CDR3 DNA only is kept here, 39 bases in frame from base 1. The germline V gene gives CDR1 as SQVTM and CDR2 as ANQGSEA. What the research found in general, with its limitations: The CMV infection status of donors was not known, potentially confounding age-related changes in expanded clonotypes. The percentage of naive T cells measured by flow cytometry correlated strongly with observed TCR beta diversity. The long-lived group showed more naive CD4+ T cells, fewer expanded clones and increased TCR diversity than the aged group, suggesting age selection. Conclusive comparison of naive and antigen-experienced compartments was prevented by the profiling of bulk unsorted PBMCs. As age increased, observed TCR beta diversity per million T cells dropped in a roughly linear way, and a significant reduction was already evident by age around 41. Estimates of total diversity based on one million sequenced T cells were considered lower bounds and underestimates.

In this chain, TRBV29-1 is recombined with TRBJ2-5; perhaps TRBD2 is the D gene, with 6 bases matching. Sequencing used blood. This TCR derives from a man in his late teens or twenties in good health. The CDR3 reads CSVAYSGEETQYF. The sequence in DNA is TGCAGCGTGGCCTATAGCGGAGAAGAGACCCAGTACTTC.